The text below deals with one TCR beta chain. Authors' methods: Scientists estimated how many nucleated cells there were by amplifying reference gene primers. TCRdb's copy holds only in-frame clones and misses some; the assay was immunoSEQ multiplex PCR. V and J calls and clone size are given by that table; D and trimming were obtained from the DNA. The sample includes fewer than 200,000 clones, roughly 88% of them seen just once. This entry comes from a study of blood T cell repertoires in COVID-19. Donors were grouped by their self-reported clinical history. The CDR3 has 16 amino acids. Trimming left V 2 bases short and J 1 base short, with 14 bases between. Germline-derived CDR1 and CDR2 are ENHRY and SYGVKD.

J is TRBJ1-2 and V is TRBV10-3, with D hard to call. Sample: PBMCs or T cells enriched from blood (not recorded which). This sequence was found in a man between 50 and 59 years old who had recovered from COVID-19. CDR3 nucleotides: TGTGCCATCAGTGAGCCACCCGGGTCCATTAACTATGGCTACACCTTC. This translates into CAISEPPGSINYGYTF.